The sequence of this TCR beta chain was determined in a study of blood T cells in healthy people across ages. Study results and limitations: Since the PBMCs were unsorted, naive and antigen-experienced cells could not be conclusively compared.

The trim removed 3 bases at V and 5 bases at J, leaving 7 bases unmatched. The CDR3 totals 15 residues. PCR was performed a second time for 7 to 11 cycles using a sample-barcoded 5' primer and a J-beta primer mix. One entry per CDR3 protein results from TCRdb running MiXCR on the 5' RACE reads. Found here are approximately 960,000 distinct CDR3 sequences, 25% to 30% of them singletons; the top ten hold about 10%. This clonotype was seen a handful of times. Its antigen is unknown. The same data also went into a second study, on T cells of mothers and their children. That work contributes: The study recruited three healthy Caucasian mothers and their six children as donors.

The TCR comes from a middle-aged woman in good health. Input material: blood. V gene TRBV12-3 or TRBV12-4 combines with J gene TRBJ1-5, with 7 bases fitting TRBD1. CDR3 nucleotides: TGTGCCAGCAGTTTTGACAGGGAGCCCTATCAGCCCCAGCATTTT. This translates into CASSFDREPYQPQHF.